Each of the 21 T cell receptor beta chains below was sequenced from the same sample in a study of cytomegalovirus exposure and HLA in healthy donors. Both 60 Vbeta primers and 13 Jbeta primers went into the PCR. The protocol was immunoSEQ multiplex PCR, while the TCRdb copy is restricted to in-frame clones and leaves out a portion. The profile shows around 190,000 clones, about 87% of them singletons. The sequenced material came from PBMCs. These receptors all stem from a woman aged 18-35 years in good health and CMV-seronegative.

This chain links TRBV5-1 with TRBJ2-7; 9 bases fit TRBD1. This CDR3 is 16 amino acids long. The V gene's germline CDR1 is SGHRS and CDR2 YFSETQ. The V and J ends lost 4 bases and 3 bases, in that order; junction bases with no gene match: 11. CDR3 coding DNA: TGCGCCAGCAGCGCAGAGCCGGGACAGGGACTCTACGAGCAGTACTTC. Its protein is CASSAEPGQGLYEQYF.

This sequence joins TRBV30 and TRBJ1-6; TRBD1 matches 11 bases. CDR3 length: 14 amino acids. Germline V lookup: CDR1 GTSNPN, CDR2 SVGIG (reference sequence). Trimming cost V 2 bases and J 10 bases; bases outside gene matches: 4. The CDR3 region is CAWSLGTGGSPLHF. The CDR3 DNA sequence: TGTGCCTGGAGTCTCGGGACAGGGGGATCACCCCTCCACTTT.

The gene calls are TRBV19 and TRBJ1-1; TRBD1 matches at 7 bases. V lost 6 bases and J lost 11; bases outside the gene matches: 9. Per the germline V gene, CDR1 is LNHDA and CDR2 is SQIVND (reference sequence). This CDR3 has 12 amino acids. The CDR3 DNA sequence: TGTGCCAGTAGAATCGAGGGGGCTTTTGCTTTCTTT. It codes for CASRIEGAFAFF.

This sequence joins TRBV2 and TRBJ2-1, with 8 bases identical to TRBD2. The CDR3 extends over 15 amino acids. CDR1 is SNHLY and CDR2 is FYNNEI in the germline V gene. Trimming cost V 3 bases and J 9 bases; bases outside gene matches: 10. The DNA of the CDR3 is TGTGCCAGCAGTGAGGAAATAGCGGGGATCGGTGAGCAGTTCTTC. Translated: CASSEEIAGIGEQFF.

This chain joins TRBV19 and TRBJ2-2, with 9 bases aligning to TRBD2. This CDR3 has 15 residues. V gave up 4 bases and J gave up 4 bases; unmatched junction bases: 4. The germline CDR1 and CDR2 sequences are LNHDA and SQIVND (reference sequence). CDR3 region: CASSSGREVTGELFF. CDR3 in DNA: TGTGCCAGTAGTAGCGGGAGGGAGGTCACCGGGGAGCTGTTTTTT.

This chain connects TRBV4-1 to TRBJ1-4; 7 nucleotides agree with TRBD1. The trim removed 2 bases at V and 0 bases at J, leaving 9 bases unmatched. The germline gives CDR1 MGHRA, CDR2 YSYEKL. This CDR3 has 18 amino acids. CDR3 bases: TGCGCCAGCAGCCAACAGGGACAGTCCCATTCAACTAATGAAAAACTGTTTTTT. Protein sequence: CASSQQGQSHSTNEKLFF.

This clone appeared a single time. V and J are TRBV7-2 and TRBJ1-1; D gene ambiguous. This CDR3 spans 14 amino acids. Germline V gives CDR1 SGHTA, CDR2 FQGNSA. With 3 bases removed from V and 1 base from J, the gap between germline ends came to 9 bases. For the CDR3, the DNA is TGTGCCAGCAGCTTGGAGGCGGCGAACACTGAAGCTTTCTTT. This encodes CASSLEAANTEAFF.

V usage is TRBV12-5 and J usage is TRBJ2-2, with TRBD2 as a possible D gene (6 bases). The CDR3 loop spans 13 amino acids. The V end was cut by 9 bases, the J end by 6 bases, with 14 bases between. Germline V lookup: CDR1 LGHNT, CDR2 FRNRAP. The CDR3 is CASGGLGPGELFF. CDR3 DNA sequence: TGTGCTAGCGGGGGACTTGGTCCCGGGGAGCTGTTTTTT.

This clone came up once. The CDR3 nucleotides read TGTGCCAGTAGTCCGACAATTAACACTGAAGCTTTCTTT. It encodes CASSPTINTEAFF. The rearrangement joins TRBV19 to TRBJ1-1; no clear D gene. The germline gives CDR1 LNHDA, CDR2 SQIVND (reference sequence). This CDR3 has 13 amino acids. Trimming shortened V by 5 bases and J by 2 bases, and 9 bases separated the two germline ends.

The chain links TRBV18 to TRBJ2-7; 10 bases agree with TRBD2. Germline assignment: CDR1 KGHSH and CDR2 LQKENI. The CDR3 loop spans 16 amino acids. V lost 5 bases and J lost 0; bases outside the gene matches: 7. The CDR3 spells CASSGGASGSSYEQYF. The CDR3 nucleotides read TGTGCCAGCTCAGGGGGGGCTAGCGGGAGCTCCTACGAGCAGTACTTC.

This chain connects TRBV7-9 to TRBJ1-3; possibly TRBD1 for D (6 bases). In germline, CDR1 is SEHNR, CDR2 FQNEAQ (reference sequence). The germline V and J ends were trimmed by 6 bases and 0 bases, with 15 bases remaining between them. The CDR3 has 16 amino acids. CDR3: CASSPIQGSSGNTIYF. CDR3 DNA: TGTGCCAGCAGTCCTATACAGGGTAGCTCTGGAAACACCATATATTTT.

The V gene is TRBV28, the J gene TRBJ2-2; 7 bases match TRBD2. V lost 6 bases to trimming and J lost 5 bases; unmatched junction nucleotides: 12. The CDR3 runs to 16 residues. The V gene's germline CDR1 is MDHEN and CDR2 SYDVKM. As DNA, the CDR3 is TGTGCCAGCAGCTCCCATGGGGGGGTGTCGACCGGGGAGCTGTTTTTT. This gives the protein CASSSHGGVSTGELFF.

This clone was observed once. The gene calls are TRBV9 and TRBJ2-5; 9 bases match TRBD2. The junction had 7 bases not matched to a gene; V was cut back by 0 bases and J by 4 bases. From germline, CDR1 is SGDLS and CDR2 YYNGEE. The CDR3 runs to 16 residues. The DNA for the CDR3 is TGTGCCAGCAGCGTAGCGGCGGGAGGGGGTAGAGAGACCCAGTACTTC. The encoded protein is CASSVAAGGGRETQYF. The full variable domain, rest sourced from reference TRBV9 and TRBJ2-5, is DSGVTQTPKHLITATGQRVTLRCSPRSGDLSVYWYQQSLDQGLQFLIQYYNGEERAKGNILERFSAQQFPDLHSELNLSSLELGDSALYFCASSVAAGGGRETQYFGPGTRLLVL.

This sequence joins TRBV19 and TRBJ1-4, with D possibly being TRBD1 (5 bases). Germline CDR1 is LNHDA and CDR2 is SQIVND (reference sequence). Trimming took off 1 base at V and 5 bases at J, with 14 bases between the two ends. This CDR3 comprises 16 residues. CDR3 DNA sequence: TGTGCCAGTAGTATAGGCCGCGACAGACCGAATGAAAAACTGTTTTTT. Protein: CASSIGRDRPNEKLFF.

J is TRBJ2-2 and V is TRBV2; tentative D call: TRBD1 (6 bases). Germline-derived CDR1 and CDR2 are SNHLY and FYNNEI. V lost 4 bases, J lost 4 bases, and 13 bases lay in between. The CDR3 contains 15 residues. CDR3 loop: CASSAIQGPTGELFF. CDR3 nucleotide sequence: TGTGCCAGCAGTGCAATACAGGGTCCCACCGGGGAGCTGTTTTTT. The full variable domain, completed using reference TRBV2 and TRBJ2-2, is EPEVTQTPSHQVTQMGQEVILRCVPISNHLYFYWYRQILGQKVEFLVSFYNNEISEKSEIFDDQFSVERPDGSNFTLKIRSTKLEDSAMYFCASSAIQGPTGELFFGEGSRLTVL.

This chain links TRBV7-9 with TRBJ1-2; D is unclear. The length of the CDR3 is 13 residues. From germline, CDR1 is SEHNR and CDR2 FQNEAQ (reference sequence). V lost 2 bases and J lost 5, with 9 bases in between. The CDR3 region is CASSLRREYGYTF. CDR3 DNA: TGTGCCAGCAGCTTACGGAGGGAATATGGCTACACCTTC.

The chain carries TRBV2 and TRBJ2-1, with 12 positions matching TRBD2. Trimming cost V 5 bases and J 4 bases; bases outside gene matches: 3. Germline CDR1 and CDR2: SNHLY and FYNNEI. CDR3 length: 15 amino acids. Here the CDR3 reads CASSTGTSGYNEQFF. CDR3 coding DNA: TGTGCCAGCAGTACCGGGACTAGCGGGTACAATGAGCAGTTCTTC.

The rearrangement uses TRBV11-2 and TRBJ2-7; TRBD2 is a possible D gene (5 bases). The CDR3 is 13 amino acids. Trimming took 5 bases from V and 2 from J, leaving 10 bases between them. CDR1 and CDR2 from the germline V gene are SGHAT and FQNNGV. For the CDR3, the DNA is TGTGCCAGCAGCCACAGACTAACCTACGAGCAGTACTTC. This codes for CASSHRLTYEQYF.

The chain couples TRBV6-8 to TRBJ2-5; TRBD2 agrees at 12 bases. V lost 6 bases, J lost 5 bases, and 7 bases stayed unmatched. CDR1 MNHGY and CDR2 SAAAGT come from the germline V gene. The CDR3 spans 15 residues. Here the CDR3 reads CASRHGLAGWETQYF. In DNA form, the CDR3 reads TGTGCCAGCAGACATGGACTAGCGGGATGGGAGACCCAGTACTTC.

CDR3 DNA: TGTGCCAGCAGTTTACAGGGGGCATATTTCGACGAGCAGTACTTC. Encoded protein: CASSLQGAYFDEQYF. The chain has TRBV27 and TRBJ2-7; 8 positions match TRBD1. The CDR3 loop spans 15 amino acids. V trimming: 2 bases; J trimming: 5 bases; junction bases outside the gene matches: 8. Germline assignment: CDR1 MNHEY and CDR2 SMNVEV (reference sequence).

This sequence joins TRBV19 and TRBJ2-1; TRBD2 matches 8 bases. Trimming at V came to 5 bases and at J to 0 bases, leaving 21 bases not matched to a gene. CDR1 and CDR2 (germline): LNHDA, SQIVND (reference sequence). The CDR3 loop spans 21 amino acids. The CDR3, as DNA: TGTGCCAGTAGTCCCCGCATCGCTAGGACTAGCACTCAGAGCTCCTACAATGAGCAGTTCTTC. Residues: CASSPRIARTSTQSSYNEQFF.